The source of this T cell receptor beta chain is a study of blood T cell repertoires in COVID-19. About the study: COVID-19 samples from acute and convalescent phases originated in the United States, Italy and Spain.

Residents of about two dozen US areas, aged roughly 18 to 89 years, made up the participants. Recovered Cohort 3 donors showed two negative PCRs, clearance, or symptom resolution. Using immunoSEQ multiplex PCR, the repertoire was profiled, and TCRdb retains in-frame clones only, with some absent. The sample lists 250,000 or so clones, approximately 83% occurring once. With 5 bases clipped from V and 4 bases from J, the junction kept 10 bases outside the gene matches. The CDR3 is 15 amino acids. Germline CDR1 is SGHTA and CDR2 is FQGTGA. The sequenced material came from PBMCs or T cells enriched from blood (not recorded which). This chain links TRBV7-3 with TRBJ2-7; 8 bases map to TRBD1. The clonotype originates from a man aged 45-65 years who had recovered from COVID-19. CDR3 sequence reads: CASSPGGQGAYEQYF. The CDR3 nucleotides read TGTGCCAGCAGCCCCGGGGGTCAGGGGGCTTACGAGCAGTACTTC.